This T cell receptor (beta chain) was sequenced during a study of shared clonotypes between healthy human individuals. At a deep level, the assay was run. The repertoire was sequenced with immunoSEQ multiplex PCR; TCRdb's copy has only in-frame clones and lacks some. The sample yields roughly 590,000 clones, nearly 97% seen once. The germline V gene has CDR1 SGHAT and CDR2 FQNNGV. The germline V and J ends were trimmed by 1 base and 5 bases, with 13 bases remaining between them. There are 15 residues in the CDR3. Naive CD8 cells lacked CD45RO, underwent positive selection for CCR7 and left out terminally differentiated effector memory CD45RA+ cells.

The sequence came from a woman aged 30 to 39 in good health. Material: naive CD8+ T cells sorted from blood. The chain combines TRBV11-2 with TRBJ2-3, with D possibly TRBD2 on 6 matching bases. The CDR3 bases are TGTGCCAGCAGCTTAGGGGCGCGGGGTGGAGATACGCAGTATTTT. Its protein product is CASSLGARGGDTQYF.